This T cell receptor (beta chain) was observed in a study of T-cell reconstitution after alpha-beta-depleted transplantation in children. Unique molecular identifiers were built into the TCRbeta library. From the PCR reads, TCRdb called clonotypes with MiXCR, one entry per CDR3 protein. The table shows about 460,000 distinct CDR3 sequences, with about an eighth occurring only once. The study's findings and limits: T-cell numbers and diversity one year post-transplant derived largely from freshly generated T cells. There were reportedly several hundred expanded graft clones from which alpha-beta T cells came about two months after transplant. Surviving recipient T cells and intrathymic progenitors accounted for some patients' high TCRbeta diversity at day 60.

The germline gives CDR1 SGDLS, CDR2 YYNGEE. The CDR3 covers 20 residues. This clonotype was recorded once. Its antigen is undetermined. The sample consisted of PBMCs, mostly from graft donor cells, taken 180 days after TCRalphabeta/CD19-depleted stem cell transplant. This chain connects TRBV9 to TRBJ2-3; 11 nucleotides align to TRBD2. The end of the DNA is better explained by TRBJ2-5, so the J call may be wrong. The TCR was taken from a female patient aged 2-9 years who had a stem cell transplant for aplastic anemia, so the T cells may come from the graft donor. DNA of the CDR3: TGTGCCAGCAGCTTGGGGGGGGGCCGGCTAGCGGGAGGCGTGGGAGAGACCCAGTACTTC. This encodes CASSLGGGRLAGGVGETQYF.